These 7 T cell receptor beta chains came from one sample sequenced in a study of blood T cell repertoires in COVID-19 (dated by TCRdb to 2020 to 2022). The method was the immunoSEQ multiplex PCR assay. Sourced from immuneACCESS, this table was stored by TCRdb with only in-frame sequences that have V and J called. A share of the clones is absent; for the studies checked, an unresolved V gene accounts for under half, and the remainder has no known explanation. A total of 200,000 to 250,000 clones appear in this sample, 87% of them only once. 11% of the sample goes to the ten largest clones. The sample comprised PBMCs or T cells enriched from blood (not recorded which). Source of these receptors: a man under 40 who had recovered from COVID-19.

The chain combines TRBV25-1 with TRBJ2-5, with TRBD1 matching 7 bases. This CDR3 is 16 amino acids long. Germline CDR1 is MGHDK and CDR2 is SYGVNS. V lost 4 bases and J lost 5; bases outside the gene matches: 13. The CDR3 is CASSAQRQGRTETQYF. Written as DNA, the CDR3 is TGTGCCAGCAGTGCGCAAAGACAGGGTAGGACGGAGACCCAGTACTTC.

CDR3 amino acids: CASSVAGDPTPSGYTF. DNA for the CDR3: TGTGCCAGCAGCGTAGCGGGGGACCCTACCCCTTCTGGCTACACCTTC. The chain joins TRBV9 to TRBJ1-2; perhaps TRBD1 as D (5 bases). The CDR3 runs to 16 residues. Per germline, CDR1 SGDLS and CDR2 YYNGEE. The ends were cut back, 0 bases at V and 7 bases at J, with 19 bases in the middle.

This chain links TRBV28 with TRBJ1-4; D gene unclear. The germline V and J ends were trimmed by 2 bases and 4 bases, with 8 bases remaining between them. CDR1 MDHEN and CDR2 SYDVKM come from the germline V gene. The CDR3 is 14 residues long. This chain's CDR3 is CASSLEMVNEKLFF. Here the CDR3 DNA reads TGTGCCAGCAGTTTAGAGATGGTTAATGAAAAACTGTTTTTT.

This sequence joins TRBV7-9 and TRBJ1-1; D unclear. Deletions cut 0 bases from V and 9 bases from J, with 11 bases between. CDR1 SEHNR and CDR2 FQNEAQ come from the germline V gene (reference sequence). CDR3 size: 13 residues. Here the CDR3 reads CASSLALEGKAFF. CDR3 nucleotides: TGTGCCAGCAGCTTAGCCCTCGAGGGAAAAGCTTTCTTT. The full variable domain, rest sourced from reference TRBV7-9 and TRBJ1-1, is DTGVSQNPRHKITKRGQNVTFRCDPISEHNRLYWYRQTLGQGPEFLTYFQNEAQLEKSRLLSDRFSAERPKGSFSTLEIQRTEQGDSAMYLCASSLALEGKAFFGQGTRLTVV.

The chain has TRBV4-2 and TRBJ2-1; 8 positions agree with TRBD2. The CDR3 spans 19 residues. With V trimmed by 0 bases and J by 3 bases, 13 bases remained unmatched. The germline gives CDR1 LGHNA, CDR2 YNFKEQ. CDR3 nucleotides: TGTGCCAGCAGCCAAGAATTAACGATGACTAGCGCCAACTACAATGAGCAGTTCTTC. It translates to CASSQELTMTSANYNEQFF.

In this sample, this clone turned up once. The gene calls are TRBV30 and TRBJ2-2, with a possible D match to TRBD1 (7 bases). The CDR3 covers 18 residues. The V end lost 3 bases, the J end lost 5 bases, and 25 bases lay between the germline ends. CDR1 and CDR2 from the germline V gene are GTSNPN and SVGIG (reference sequence). For the CDR3, the DNA is TGTGCCTGGAGAAAGAAAAAAAGGACAGGCGGGGCGACCGGGGAGCTGTTTTTT. Its translation is CAWRKKKRTGGATGELFF.

This chain links TRBV7-6 with TRBJ2-1, with unresolved D. This CDR3 is built from 12 residues. Per germline, CDR1 SGHVS and CDR2 FNYEAQ. Trimming pared 2 bases from V and 7 bases from J, leaving 6 bases between. The CDR3 sequence: CASSLPGNEQFF. DNA for the CDR3: TGTGCCAGCAGCTTACCAGGAAATGAGCAGTTCTTC.